Presented here are 17 T cell receptor beta chains from one specimen sequenced in a study of cytomegalovirus exposure and HLA in healthy donors. Primers: 60 Vbeta forward and 13 Jbeta reverse. Measured with immunoSEQ multiplex PCR; TCRdb has only the in-frame clones, and not every one. The sample data list nearly 35,000 clones. The specimen was PBMCs. Source of these receptors: a woman in her thirties or forties in good health and CMV-seropositive.

The J gene is TRBJ2-7, the V gene TRBV4-2; 9 nucleotides agree with TRBD2. V lost 3 bases, J lost 2 bases, and 8 bases stayed unmatched. The CDR3 loop spans 16 amino acids. Germline CDR1 and CDR2: LGHNA and YNFKEQ. The DNA for the CDR3 is TGTGCCAGCAGCCAGGCTCATAGCGGGAGCGCCTACGAGCAGTACTTC. Its translation: CASSQAHSGSAYEQYF.

J is TRBJ2-5 and V is TRBV29-1, with TRBD2 identical over 10 bases. With 6 bases clipped from V and 2 bases from J, the junction kept 3 bases outside the gene matches. This CDR3 has 13 amino acids. Germline V gene sequence: CDR1 SQVTM, CDR2 ANQGSEA. The CDR3 spells CSVGTSEQETQYF. For the CDR3, the DNA is TGCAGCGTCGGGACTAGCGAACAAGAGACCCAGTACTTC.

CDR3 DNA sequence: TGTGCCAGTAGTATAGGGCAGGGGTTGCAGCCCCAGCATTTT. Its protein is CASSIGQGLQPQHF. The chain combines TRBV19 with TRBJ1-5; weak D call: TRBD1 (6 bases). The CDR3 has 14 residues. Germline V gene lookup returns CDR1 LNHDA and CDR2 SQIVND (reference sequence). V lost 1 base to trimming and J lost 7 bases, with 11 bases between them.

The rearrangement joins TRBV27 to TRBJ1-2; D not certain. From germline, CDR1 is MNHEY and CDR2 SMNVEV (reference sequence). The V and J ends lost 5 bases and 0 bases respectively, with 10 bases between them. The CDR3 covers 14 residues. The chain's CDR3 is CASSKPGSNYGYTF. In nucleotides, the CDR3 is TGTGCCAGCAGTAAGCCGGGTTCTAACTATGGCTACACCTTC.

This rearrangement joins TRBV6-1 to TRBJ1-5; a possible D gene is TRBD1 (5 bases). Germline V gene data show CDR1 as MNHNS and CDR2 as SASEGT. This CDR3 has 15 amino acids. Deletions cut 8 bases from V and 2 bases from J, with 16 bases between. The CDR3 nucleotides are TGTGCCAGCTGGACCGTCCGGGGGGGCAATCAGCCCCAGCATTTT. Residues: CASWTVRGGNQPQHF.

The chain carries TRBV5-1 and TRBJ2-1, with TRBD1 matching 7 bases. Germline lookup yields CDR1 SGHRS and CDR2 YFSETQ. J gave up 3 bases and V 2 bases, and 8 bases lay outside the gene matches. The CDR3 is 16 residues long. The CDR3 region is CASSLVPGGHYNEQFF. The CDR3 DNA follows: TGCGCCAGCAGCTTAGTCCCAGGGGGTCACTACAATGAGCAGTTCTTC.

The rearrangement links TRBV5-4 to TRBJ2-7; D perhaps matches TRBD1 (6 bases). The CDR3 runs to 15 residues. Germline CDR1 and CDR2: SGHNT and YYREEE (reference sequence). V lost 4 bases, J lost 2 bases, and 16 bases lay in between. DNA for the CDR3: TGTGCCAGCAGCGTAGATACAGGGCCACCCTACGAGCAGTACTTC. It yields the protein CASSVDTGPPYEQYF. The whole variable domain, remainder taken from reference TRBV5-4 and TRBJ2-7, is ETGVTQSPTHLIKTRGQQVTLRCSSQSGHNTVSWYQQALGQGPQFIFQYYREEENGRGNFPPRFSGLQFPNYSSELNVNALELDDSALYLCASSVDTGPPYEQYFGPGTRLTVT.

This sequence joins TRBV7-8 and TRBJ2-7; D not certain. Germline assignment: CDR1 SGHVS and CDR2 FQNEAQ. Trimming stripped 4 bases from V and 0 bases from J, with 10 bases between. The CDR3 totals 14 residues. CDR3 in amino acids: CASSSTTYSYEQYF. The CDR3 DNA sequence: TGTGCCAGCAGCTCTACCACGTACTCCTACGAGCAGTACTTC.

This sequence joins TRBV5-1 and TRBJ2-7, with D possibly matching TRBD1 (5 bases). This CDR3 has 15 amino acids. The V end lost 0 bases, the J end lost 6 bases, and 16 bases lay between the germline ends. Germline loops: CDR1 SGHRS, CDR2 YFSETQ. Written as DNA, the CDR3 is TGCGCCAGCAGCTTGGGGGGCGCCCAGGGTTCCGAGCAGTACTTC. The encoded protein is CASSLGGAQGSEQYF.

The chain is built from TRBV10-1 and TRBJ2-2; TRBD1 matches at 7 bases. The CDR3 contains 16 residues. With 6 bases clipped from V and 3 bases from J, the junction kept 10 bases outside the gene matches. CDR1 WNHNN and CDR2 SYGVQD come from the germline V gene (reference sequence). The CDR3 sequence is CASSYSRGLDTGELFF. CDR3 sequence (DNA): TGCGCCAGCAGCTATTCGAGGGGGCTCGACACCGGGGAGCTGTTTTTT.

This rearrangement joins TRBV7-2 to TRBJ1-2; D is perhaps TRBD1 (5 bases). V was clipped by 3 bases and J by 2 bases, with 13 bases between them. In germline, CDR1 is SGHTA, CDR2 FQGNSA. The CDR3 extends over 15 amino acids. In nucleotides, the CDR3 is TGTGCCAGCAGCTTCCTCCGCAGGGAAAACTATGGCTACACCTTC. This sequence encodes CASSFLRRENYGYTF.

With regard to this clone: The junction and the germline gene differ at one end; a read error may be behind it. This rearrangement joins TRBV15 to TRBJ2-5; D not resolved. CDR1 and CDR2 from the germline V gene are LNHNV and YYDKDF (reference sequence). The CDR3 sequence is 14 residues long. Here the CDR3 reads CATSRGPSQENQYF. The CDR3 DNA follows: TGTGCCACCAGCCGTGGGCCCTCACAAGAGAACCAGTACTTC.

CDR3 residues: CAWSNVFIADLAYEQYF. The CDR3, as DNA: TGTGCCTGGAGTAATGTCTTCATAGCGGACCTCGCCTACGAGCAGTACTTC. The rearrangement uses TRBV30 and TRBJ2-7; possibly TRBD2 for D (6 bases). Germline CDR1 is GTSNPN and CDR2 is SVGIG (reference sequence). V was trimmed by 2 bases and J by 2 bases, leaving 22 bases between them. CDR3 length: 17 residues.

This chain uses TRBV9 with TRBJ2-1; 7 bases fit TRBD2. J was trimmed by 4 bases and V by 6 bases; bases with no gene match: 10. The CDR3 length is 15 residues. The germline V gene encodes CDR1 SGDLS and CDR2 YYNGEE. The CDR3 region is CASTIRDYPYNEQFF. The DNA of the CDR3 is TGTGCCAGCACCATCCGGGACTACCCTTACAATGAGCAGTTCTTC. Supplemented by reference TRBV9 and TRBJ2-1, the full variable domain reads DSGVTQTPKHLITATGQRVTLRCSPRSGDLSVYWYQQSLDQGLQFLIQYYNGEERAKGNILERFSAQQFPDLHSELNLSSLELGDSALYFCASTIRDYPYNEQFFGPGTRLTVL.

This chain connects TRBV5-6 to TRBJ2-7; 8 nucleotides line up with TRBD1. The V gene's germline CDR1 is SGHDT and CDR2 YYEEEE. V gave up 0 bases and J gave up 3 bases; unmatched junction bases: 8. The CDR3 runs to 16 residues. The CDR3 DNA reads as TGTGCCAGCAGCTTGGAGGGGACAGGTCGGGACTACGAGCAGTACTTC. It is translated as CASSLEGTGRDYEQYF. Combining the CDR3 with reference TRBV5-6 and TRBJ2-7 gives the whole variable domain DAGVTQSPTHLIKTRGQQVTLRCSPKSGHDTVSWYQQALGQGPQFIFQYYEEEERQRGNFPDRFSGHQFPNYSSELNVNALLLGDSALYLCASSLEGTGRDYEQYFGPGTRLTVT.

The genes are TRBV28 and TRBJ1-1, with D possibly being TRBD1 (5 bases). The CDR3 covers 14 residues. The V gene lost 3 bases and the J gene lost 3 bases, with 11 bases spanning the gap. In germline, CDR1 is MDHEN, CDR2 SYDVKM. The CDR3 reads CASSLAGGDTEAFF. The CDR3 DNA sequence: TGTGCCAGCAGTTTGGCCGGGGGGGACACTGAAGCTTTCTTT.

This chain uses TRBV29-1 with TRBJ1-2, with D maybe TRBD1 (5 bases). The CDR3 is 12 amino acids. CDR1 and CDR2 (germline): SQVTM, ANQGSEA. Trimming removed 6 bases at V and 4 bases at J, with 12 bases between. Here the CDR3 DNA reads TGCAGCGTGGGGGGGAGCGTCTATGGCTACACCTTC. This sequence encodes CSVGGSVYGYTF.